This note documents a single T cell receptor beta chain sequence. Antigen: not known. An end of the junction does not agree with germline; a read error may underlie this. The CDR3 contains 15 residues. Germline V gene sequence: CDR1 MNHEY, CDR2 SVGAGI. Generation of bulk TCR libraries relied on previously described methods and listed TCR primers. Each CDR3 protein gets one entry after TCRdb re-called the PCR reads with MiXCR. The sample records about 640,000 distinct CDR3 sequences, about 20% being singletons. Between roughly 19,000 and 1,100,000 sorted cells, with 10%, 30% or 50% RNA, yielded naive CD8 libraries. This record belongs to a study of molecular identifiers for immune sequencing clone quantification. Overall study results and limits: Effector cells had over 99% of their molecules in clones above 20 RNA copies, while naive cells had under 1%.

The sample taken for sequencing was naive CD8+ T cells from blood, with Jurkat cell RNA spiked in. The subset denotes: FACS-sorted CD8+CD4-CCR7+CD45RA+ naive T cells. The chain is built from TRBV6-5 and TRBJ2-7, with 8 bases identical to TRBD2. The sequence derives from a human donor in good health. Some libraries in this study had Jurkat cell RNA spiked in. CDR3 DNA: TGTGCCAACAGTTACGAAGCGGGAGAGTCCTACGAGCAGTACTTC. As protein: CANSYEAGESYEQYF.